A single sample gave rise to the 26 T cell receptor beta chains below, sequenced in a study of blood T cell repertoires in COVID-19. The protocol was immunoSEQ multiplex PCR, while the TCRdb copy is restricted to in-frame clones and leaves out a portion. The sample consists of around 170,000 clones, around two thirds of them appearing once. Input material: peripheral blood. These receptors all stem from a woman of 80 years or more with acute or convalescent COVID-19.

A few counts support this clone. The rearrangement uses TRBV4-1 and TRBJ1-2; tentative D call: TRBD1 (5 bases). The V end lost 4 bases, the J end lost 2 bases, and 14 bases lay between the germline ends. This CDR3 region has 15 residues. Looked up from germline, CDR1 is MGHRA and CDR2 is YSYEKL. The CDR3 DNA follows: TGCGCCAGCAGCCCAGGGCGGGGGGGGAACTATGGCTACACCTTC. Translation: CASSPGRGGNYGYTF.

This clone has a count of ten or more. Distinct nucleotide sequences in the sample also encode this CDR3. The rearrangement joins TRBV19 to TRBJ2-7; 7 bases agree with TRBD1. The V segment lost 5 bases and the J segment 4 bases; nucleotides outside the gene matches: 8. There are 14 residues in the CDR3. Germline assignment: CDR1 LNHDA and CDR2 SQIVND (reference sequence). The CDR3 spells CASSRDSSLYEQYF. The CDR3 nucleotides read TGTGCCAGTAGTCGGGACAGTTCCCTTTACGAGCAGTACTTC.

The chain combines TRBV6-2 or TRBV6-3 with TRBJ2-7, with 7 positions matching TRBD1. Germline values: CDR1 MNHEY, CDR2 SVGEGT. This CDR3 has 16 amino acids. With 2 bases clipped from V and 6 bases from J, the junction kept 13 bases outside the gene matches. CDR3 sequence (DNA): TGTGCCAGCAGTTACAGGGTGTCGGGACAGACCCGCGAGCAGTACTTC. Translation gives CASSYRVSGQTREQYF.

The gene calls are TRBV7-9 and TRBJ2-7; 9 bases line up with TRBD1. CDR1 is SEHNR, CDR2 FQNEAQ, per germline (reference sequence). This CDR3 is 14 amino acids long. After removal of 4 bases from V and 4 bases from J, the junction contained 5 bases not matched to a gene. Here the CDR3 DNA reads TGTGCCAGCAGCTCGGACAGGGGACTATACGAGCAGTACTTC. Its translation is CASSSDRGLYEQYF.

CDR3 DNA: TGTGCCAGCAGCGGGACTAGCGGGAGAAATGAGCAGTTCTTC. This translates into CASSGTSGRNEQFF. The chain carries TRBV9 and TRBJ2-1; 13 bases are shared with TRBD2. The CDR3 runs 14 residues. Germline assignment: CDR1 SGDLS and CDR2 YYNGEE. V dropped 3 bases and J dropped 7; count of bases not matched to a gene: 1.

This clone has only one observation. Distinct nucleotide sequences in the sample also encode this CDR3. The rearrangement uses TRBV7-2 and TRBJ2-1, with TRBD2 matching over 11 bases. The ends lost 5 bases at V and 4 bases at J; junction bases unmatched: 4. Per germline, CDR1 SGHTA and CDR2 FQGNSA. This CDR3 is built from 15 residues. The CDR3: CASSPRTSGYNEQFF. The CDR3 nucleotides are TGTGCCAGCAGCCCGCGGACTAGCGGGTACAATGAGCAGTTCTTC.

The chain uses TRBV24-1 and TRBJ1-4; 8 positions match TRBD1. The ends lost 4 bases at V and 7 bases at J; junction bases unmatched: 7. Germline CDR1 reads KGHDR; CDR2 reads SFDVKD. The CDR3 is made up of 15 amino acids. CDR3 DNA sequence: TGTGCCACCAGTGAGACAGGGGCTCGAGGTGAAAAACTGTTTTTT. Its protein is CATSETGARGEKLFF.

This sequence joins TRBV7-2 and TRBJ2-7; 13 bases agree with TRBD2. V gave up 5 bases and J gave up 3 bases; unmatched junction bases: 7. The CDR3 spans 16 residues. Germline V gene lookup returns CDR1 SGHTA and CDR2 FQGNSA. CDR3 protein: CASSLQGLAGLYEQYF. CDR3 DNA sequence: TGTGCCAGCAGCCTACAGGGACTAGCGGGACTCTACGAGCAGTACTTC.

This chain links TRBV28 with TRBJ2-1; TRBD1 aligns across 7 bases. This CDR3 has 15 residues. CDR1 is MDHEN and CDR2 is SYDVKM in the germline V gene. The ends lost 2 bases at V and 5 bases at J; junction bases unmatched: 6. CDR3: CASSLKGQRNNEQFF. Written as DNA, the CDR3 is TGTGCCAGCAGTTTAAAGGGACAGAGGAACAATGAGCAGTTCTTC.

The chain uses TRBV6-5 and TRBJ1-3; no clear D. Germline CDR1 is MNHEY and CDR2 is SVGAGI. This CDR3 region has 15 residues. Trimming removed 5 bases from V and 0 bases from J, with 11 bases in between. This CDR3 is CASSLSGISGNTIYF. The CDR3 DNA reads TGTGCCAGCAGTCTTAGTGGTATCTCTGGAAACACCATATATTTT.

The chain combines TRBV9 with TRBJ2-3; D gene uncertain. The CDR3 contains 12 residues. Germline-derived CDR1 and CDR2 are SGDLS and YYNGEE. V was clipped by 0 bases and J by 8 bases, with 7 bases between them. CDR3 region: CASSVETGTQYF. As DNA, the CDR3 is TGTGCCAGCAGCGTAGAGACGGGTACGCAGTATTTT. Full variable domain (rest looked up from reference TRBV9 and TRBJ2-3): DSGVTQTPKHLITATGQRVTLRCSPRSGDLSVYWYQQSLDQGLQFLIQYYNGEERAKGNILERFSAQQFPDLHSELNLSSLELGDSALYFCASSVETGTQYFGPGTRLTVL.

V is TRBV7-2 and J is TRBJ2-5, with D unresolved. This CDR3 has 13 amino acids. The germline CDR1 and CDR2 sequences are SGHTA and FQGNSA. The V gene lost 5 bases and the J gene lost 5 bases, with 12 bases spanning the gap. The CDR3 nucleotides are TGTGCCAGCAGCCTACCCCCGGTGGAGACCCAGTACTTC. This codes for CASSLPPVETQYF.

This chain connects TRBV27 to TRBJ1-5, with 9 bases lining up with TRBD1. After removal of 4 bases from V and 6 bases from J, the junction contained 4 bases not matched to a gene. Per germline, CDR1 MNHEY and CDR2 SMNVEV (reference sequence). The CDR3 length is 14 residues. The CDR3 is CASSYTGGSQPQHF. CDR3 bases: TGTGCCAGCAGTTATACAGGGGGCTCTCAGCCCCAGCATTTT.

This rearrangement joins TRBV5-8 to TRBJ2-5, with TRBD1 matching 8 bases. The germline V gene has CDR1 SGHTS and CDR2 YDEGEE. The CDR3 length is 17 residues. Unmatched junction bases numbered 14, after V lost 2 bases and J lost 5 bases. The CDR3 bases are TGTGCCAGCAGCTTTGGGTTCTCCCAGGGGGCGGGGGAGACCCAGTACTTC. This sequence encodes CASSFGFSQGAGETQYF.

This clone was recorded many times. The chain uses TRBV6-5 and TRBJ1-1, with unresolved D. CDR1 is MNHEY, CDR2 SVGAGI, per germline. CDR3 length equals 11 residues. Trimming cost V 4 bases and J 5 bases, with 5 bases left between them. Written as DNA, the CDR3 is TGTGCCAGCAGTTTTCTAACTGAAGCTTTCTTT. This codes for CASSFLTEAFF.

The chain employs TRBV7-9 and TRBJ1-5; the D is unclear. Per germline, CDR1 SEHNR and CDR2 FQNEAQ (reference sequence). The V and J ends lost 3 bases and 4 bases respectively, with 7 bases between them. The CDR3 covers 13 residues. The CDR3 bases are TGTGCCAGCAGCTTTGCCCGGAATCAGCCCCAGCATTTT. It is translated as CASSFARNQPQHF.

This chain joins TRBV6-1 and TRBJ1-5, with no clear D. Germline V lookup: CDR1 MNHNS, CDR2 SASEGT. V lost 2 bases and J lost 6, with 14 bases in between. The CDR3 is 15 amino acids. The CDR3 loop reads CASSEITIAVQPQHF. In DNA form, the CDR3 reads TGTGCCAGCAGTGAAATTACTATCGCCGTTCAGCCCCAGCATTTT.

The chain is built from TRBV13 and TRBJ1-2; 8 bases are a match to TRBD1. In germline, CDR1 is PRHDT, CDR2 FYEKMQ (reference sequence). The CDR3 covers 13 residues. The junction had 0 bases not matched to a gene; V was cut back by 2 bases and J by 4 bases. The CDR3 sequence is CASSLTGGYGYTF. CDR3 bases: TGTGCCAGCAGCTTAACAGGGGGCTATGGCTACACCTTC.

The rearrangement links TRBV12-3 or TRBV12-4 to TRBJ2-5; the D gene is possibly TRBD1 (6 bases). The CDR3 spans 13 residues. Deletions cut 5 bases from V and 3 bases from J, with 10 bases between. The CDR3 coding sequence is TGTGCCAGCAGTAGACAGGTCGAAGAGACCCAGTACTTC. As protein: CASSRQVEETQYF.

The rearrangement uses TRBV6-5 and TRBJ1-5, with D unclear. The CDR3 is 11 residues long. Germline CDR1 is MNHEY and CDR2 is SVGAGI. The ends were cut back, 5 bases at V and 5 bases at J, with 4 bases in the middle. CDR3 nucleotides: TGTGCCAGCAGTCGAGATCAGCCCCAGCATTTT. This encodes CASSRDQPQHF.

The rearrangement uses TRBV7-8 and TRBJ1-3, with 9 bases aligning to TRBD1. The length of the CDR3 is 15 residues. Germline CDR1 SGHVS, CDR2 FQNEAQ. The J segment lost 6 bases and the V segment lost 1 base, leaving 4 bases of the junction unmatched. The CDR3 DNA follows: TGTGCCAGCAGCTTAGAGGGACAGGGAGAAAACACCATATATTTT. It translates to CASSLEGQGENTIYF.

The rearrangement uses TRBV10-3 and TRBJ1-5; 8 bases align to TRBD1. Germline V gene lookup returns CDR1 ENHRY and CDR2 SYGVKD. The CDR3 has 13 residues. V dropped 5 bases and J dropped 5; count of bases not matched to a gene: 2. The CDR3 sequence is CAISRTGHQPQHF. The CDR3 DNA is TGTGCCATCAGTAGGACAGGGCATCAGCCCCAGCATTTT.

The V and J genes are TRBV4-1 and TRBJ2-3; a possible D gene is TRBD2 (5 bases). Per the germline V gene, CDR1 is MGHRA and CDR2 is YSYEKL. V dropped 0 bases and J dropped 4 bases, with 11 bases sitting between them. The CDR3 totals 15 residues. The CDR3 bases are TGCGCCAGCAGCCAAGATCTAGCCGGCGCAGATACGCAGTATTTT. Its translation is CASSQDLAGADTQYF.

The CDR3 DNA reads TGTGCCAGCAGTCCGTACGCGGGTGGCAACTCCTACGAGCAGTACTTC. It yields the protein CASSPYAGGNSYEQYF. The chain has TRBV27 and TRBJ2-7; D is possibly TRBD2 (5 bases). Trimming shortened V by 5 bases and J by 0 bases, and 17 bases separated the two germline ends. The germline V gene encodes CDR1 MNHEY and CDR2 SMNVEV (reference sequence). The CDR3 spans 16 residues.

The rearrangement links TRBV19 to TRBJ1-1; a weak D match, TRBD1 (5 bases). This CDR3 comprises 15 residues. The V gene's germline CDR1 is LNHDA and CDR2 SQIVND (reference sequence). The germline V and J ends were trimmed by 5 bases and 7 bases, with 20 bases remaining between them. CDR3 sequence: CASSGGLDGAGEAFF. CDR3 nucleotides: TGTGCCAGTAGTGGCGGCCTCGATGGGGCAGGTGAAGCTTTCTTT.

The rearrangement uses TRBV10-3 and TRBJ2-1; tentative D call: TRBD2 (6 bases). Germline V gene data show CDR1 as ENHRY and CDR2 as SYGVKD. Trimming took 6 bases from V and 12 from J, leaving 12 bases between them. The CDR3 is 11 amino acids. CDR3 in DNA: TGTGCCATCAGGGAACTAGCAGGGCAGTTCTTC. Its translation: CAIRELAGQFF.